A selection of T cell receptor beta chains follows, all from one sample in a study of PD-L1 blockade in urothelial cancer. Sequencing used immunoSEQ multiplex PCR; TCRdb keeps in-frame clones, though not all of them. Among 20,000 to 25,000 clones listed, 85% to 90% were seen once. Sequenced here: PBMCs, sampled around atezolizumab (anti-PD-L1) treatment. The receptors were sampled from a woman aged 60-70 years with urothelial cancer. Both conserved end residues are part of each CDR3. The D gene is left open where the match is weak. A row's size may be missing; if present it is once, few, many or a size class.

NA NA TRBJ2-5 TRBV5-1 CASSLWTGEETQYF TGCGCCAGCAGCCTGTGGACGGGGGAAGAGACCCAGTACTTC
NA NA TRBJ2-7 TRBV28 CASSLSLYEQYF TGTGCCAGCAGTTTATCCCTATACGAGCAGTACTTC
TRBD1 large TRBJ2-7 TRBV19 CASSMTGGIYEQYF TGTGCCAGTAGTATGACAGGGGGCATCTACGAGCAGTACTTC
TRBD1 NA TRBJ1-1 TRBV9 CASTLLQGALNTEAFF TGTGCCAGCACGCTACTACAGGGGGCGCTGAACACTGAAGCTTTCTTT
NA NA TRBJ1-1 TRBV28 CASRTNMRGLITEAFF TGTGCCAGCAGGACCAATATGCGGGGCCTCATTACTGAAGCTTTCTTT
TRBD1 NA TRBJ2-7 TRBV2 CASRTTGGSEQYF TGTGCCAGCAGGACGACAGGGGGATCCGAGCAGTACTTC
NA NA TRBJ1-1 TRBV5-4 CASSPGGYMNTEAFF TGTGCCAGCAGCCCCGGGGGTTACATGAACACTGAAGCTTTCTTT
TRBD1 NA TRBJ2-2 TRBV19 CATSQGAFTGELFF TGTGCAACATCACAGGGGGCGTTCACCGGGGAGCTGTTTTTT
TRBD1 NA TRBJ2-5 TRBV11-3 CASSQGTGEETQYF TGTGCCAGCAGCCAAGGGACAGGGGAAGAGACCCAGTACTTC
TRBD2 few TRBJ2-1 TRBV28 CASSSRGGFYNEQFF TGTGCCAGCAGTTCCCGGGGGGGTTTCTACAATGAGCAGTTCTTC
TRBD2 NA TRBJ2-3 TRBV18 CASSRNGGLAPSTDTQYF TGTGCCAGCTCACGAAACGGGGGACTAGCGCCCAGCACAGATACGCAGTATTTT
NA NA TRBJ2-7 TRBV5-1 CASSLAATFRSYEQYF TGCGCCAGCAGCTTGGCCGCGACTTTCCGATCCTACGAGCAGTACTTC
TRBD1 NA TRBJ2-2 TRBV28 CASSLLQGVYAGELFF TGTGCCAGCAGTTTATTACAGGGGGTTTACGCCGGGGAGCTGTTTTTT
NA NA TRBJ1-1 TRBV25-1 CASSDPRRGHEEAFF TGTGCCAGCAGTGACCCACGGCGGGGTCACGAGGAAGCTTTCTTT
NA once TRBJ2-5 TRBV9 CASSARTDFETQYF TGTGCCAGCAGCGCCAGGACAGATTTTGAGACCCAGTACTTC
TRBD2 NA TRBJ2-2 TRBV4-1 CASSHLLAGVYTGELFF TGCGCCAGCAGCCACCTACTAGCGGGAGTATACACCGGGGAGCTGTTTTTT
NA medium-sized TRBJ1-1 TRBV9 CASSASTGVNTEAFF TGTGCCAGCAGCGCGTCGACGGGGGTGAACACTGAAGCTTTCTTT
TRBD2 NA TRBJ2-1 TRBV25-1 CASRLAGAYNEQFF TGTGCCAGCAGATTAGCGGGAGCCTACAATGAGCAGTTCTTC
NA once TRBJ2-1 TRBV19 CASSARSYNEQFF TGTGCCAGTAGTGCCAGGTCCTACAATGAGCAGTTCTTC
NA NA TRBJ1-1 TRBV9 CASSVAGETEAFF TGTGCCAGCAGCGTAGCGGGGGAAACTGAAGCTTTCTTT
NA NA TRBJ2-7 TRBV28 CASSRGTGEDEQYF TGTGCCAGCAGTCGAGGCACAGGGGAGGACGAGCAGTACTTC
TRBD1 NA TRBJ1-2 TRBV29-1 CSALPPRGLDGYTF TGCAGCGCTCTTCCCCCAAGGGGGCTAGATGGCTACACCTTC
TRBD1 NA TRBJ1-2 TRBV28 CATQGGYGYTF TGTGCCACCCAGGGGGGCTATGGCTACACCTTC
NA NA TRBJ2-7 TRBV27 CASSFQQGYEQYF TGTGCCAGCAGTTTCCAGCAGGGCTACGAGCAGTACTTC
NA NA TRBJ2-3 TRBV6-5 CASRGTGSVGTQYF TGTGCCAGCAGGGGGACTGGGTCTGTCGGTACGCAGTATTTT
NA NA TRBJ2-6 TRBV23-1 CASRDSSGANVLTF TGCGCCAGCAGGGACAGCTCTGGGGCCAACGTCCTGACTTTC
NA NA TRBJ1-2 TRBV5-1 CASSLALGGDRRLYGYTF TGCGCCAGCAGCTTGGCGCTCGGAGGGGACCGGAGGCTCTATGGCTACACCTTC
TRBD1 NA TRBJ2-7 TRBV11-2 CASSTGGAYPYEQYF TGTGCCAGCAGCACAGGGGGCGCCTATCCCTACGAGCAGTACTTC
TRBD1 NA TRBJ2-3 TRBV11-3 CASSPGTGPRTDTQYF TGTGCCAGCAGCCCCGGGACAGGGCCGAGGACAGATACGCAGTATTTT